This section outlines one T cell receptor beta chain sequence together with its context. Its antigen is not identified. This sample was included in a study of CD4+ T cells in melanoma. The germline gives CDR1 MNHNS, CDR2 SASEGT. The CDR3 loop spans 15 amino acids. Losses at the gene ends were 2 bases for V and 6 bases for J; bases not matched to a gene: 4. Study outcomes and limitations: Reportedly, melanoma neoantigen-specific CD4+ T cells showed varied differentiation states.

Clones were read by immunoSEQ multiplex PCR, and TCRdb kept only the in-frame ones, dropping some. The sample has 9,000 to 10,000 clones; about 73% are singletons. This sequence was found in a human donor with melanoma. Sequencing was performed on tumor tissue. This chain links TRBV6-1 with TRBJ1-4; 9 bases are a match to TRBD1. CDR3 in amino acids: CASSEYGDRDEKLFF. For the CDR3, the DNA is TGTGCCAGCAGTGAATATGGGGACAGGGATGAAAAACTGTTTTTT.